Shown below are 2 T cell receptor beta chains from a single sample sequenced in a study of shared clonotypes between healthy human individuals. Sequenced by immunoSEQ multiplex PCR; TCRdb stores in-frame clones only, minus some. The sample has roughly 2.6 million clones, approximately 90% seen once. Sequenced input: naive CD4+ T cells sorted from blood. Documented subset: CD45RA+ positively selected. The receptors were sampled from a man aged 18 to 29 in good health.

This chain connects TRBV27 to TRBJ2-3, with D perhaps given as TRBD1 or TRBD2 (6 bases each). Trimming pared 6 bases from V and 4 bases from J, leaving 20 bases between. The length of the CDR3 is 16 residues. The germline V gene has CDR1 MNHEY and CDR2 SMNVEV (reference sequence). CDR3 residues: CASRMFRGLLADTQYF. The CDR3 nucleotides are TGTGCCAGCAGGATGTTCCGGGGGCTACTCGCAGATACGCAGTATTTT.

The rearrangement links TRBV11-3 to TRBJ1-2; maybe TRBD1 (5 bases). The CDR3 runs to 16 residues. Deletions cut 1 base from V and 8 bases from J, with 20 bases between. Germline V gene sequence: CDR1 SGHNT, CDR2 YENEEA. CDR3 bases: TGTGCCAGCAGCTTAGTAAAAAGGGCCACAGGAAGCGGCTACACCTTC. It yields the protein CASSLVKRATGSGYTF.